The rows below give T cell receptor beta chains drawn from one sample of a study of human T cells and chemical hapten exposure. MiXCR, applied by TCRdb to the reads, yields one record per CDR3 protein. This sample has around 120,000 distinct CDR3 sequences, with approximately 9% found just once. The sample taken for sequencing was whole blood. These receptors were collected from a human donor in good health. Some clones in this sample may be carry-over from other donors' samples. The CDR3 runs from the conserved cysteine through the conserved F or W. D genes are given only for firm matches. Expanded clones are given a class, and other clones once, few, many or no size at all.

TRBJ2-7 TRBD1 TRBV27 NA CASSSHDRGLQGEQYF TGTGCCAGCAGTTCCCACGACAGGGGGTTACAGGGGGAGCAGTACTTC
TRBJ2-5 NA TRBV7-2 NA CASVPGRRSGETQYF TGTGCCAGCGTCCCGGGACGCAGGTCAGGGGAGACCCAGTACTTC
TRBJ2-6 NA TRBV7-3 NA CASSLTSGVGRNSGADVLTF TGTGCCAGCAGCTTAACGTCAGGGGTCGGCCGAAACTCTGGGGCCGACGTCCTGACTTTC
TRBJ2-5 TRBD2 TRBV18 NA CASSPPAGAVETQYF TGTGCCAGCTCACCACCGGCGGGAGCTGTAGAGACCCAGTACTTC
TRBJ2-6 TRBD1 TRBV10-3 few CAISGQGYPSSGANVLTF TGTGCCATCAGCGGACAGGGCTACCCTAGCTCTGGGGCCAACGTCCTGACTTTC
TRBJ1-1 NA TRBV18 NA CASSPPSGQNTEAFF TGTGCCAGCTCACCACCGAGCGGGCAGAACACTGAAGCTTTCTTT
TRBJ2-1 NA TRBV18 NA CASSPQNRRRSYNEQFF TGTGCCAGCTCACCACAGAACAGGCGTCGGAGTTACAATGAGCAGTTCTTC
TRBJ1-5 NA TRBV19 NA CASSIGQGFNNQPQHF TGTGCCAGTAGTATCGGGCAGGGGTTTAACAATCAGCCCCAGCATTTT
TRBJ1-1 NA TRBV7-8 many CASSLQGNTEAFF TGTGCCAGCAGCTTACAGGGGAACACTGAAGCTTTCTTT
TRBJ2-5 NA TRBV19 few CASSISSGETQYF TGTGCCAGTAGTATAAGTTCCGGGGAGACCCAGTACTTC
TRBJ1-1 NA TRBV20-1 NA CSARATGIGTEAFF TGCAGTGCTAGAGCCACGGGGATAGGCACTGAAGCTTTCTTT
TRBJ1-1 NA TRBV20-1 NA CSALLGGANTEAFF TGCAGTGCGCTATTAGGCGGGGCGAACACTGAAGCTTTCTTT
TRBJ1-2 TRBD1 TRBV12-3/TRBV12-4 many CASSLRTGGYGYTF TGTGCCAGCAGCCTAAGGACAGGGGGCTATGGCTACACCTTC
TRBJ1-2 NA TRBV15 NA CATSRDQGSYGYTF TGTGCCACCAGCAGAGATCAGGGGAGCTATGGCTACACCTTC
TRBJ2-7 NA TRBV2 many CASSEAVGSTYEQYF TGTGCCAGCAGTGAAGCGGTCGGATCCACCTACGAGCAGTACTTC
TRBJ1-3 TRBD1 TRBV10-3 many CAIRQGMDTIYF TGTGCCATTCGACAGGGTATGGACACCATATATTTT
TRBJ1-1 NA TRBV27 many CASSLRGVNTEAFF TGTGCCAGCAGTTTAAGGGGGGTGAACACTGAAGCTTTCTTT
TRBJ1-5 NA TRBV5-6 many CASSLSGLQPQHF TGTGCCAGCAGCTTGAGCGGCCTTCAGCCCCAGCATTTT
TRBJ1-1 TRBD1 TRBV6-4 many CASRRTGTFTEAFF TGTGCCAGCAGGAGGACAGGGACTTTCACTGAAGCTTTCTTT
TRBJ2-7 TRBD2 TRBV6-1 few CASTPRTSGKSYEQYF TGTGCCAGCACCCCACGAACTAGCGGGAAATCCTACGAGCAGTACTTC
TRBJ1-6 NA TRBV5-1 many CASSLEGFGNSPLHF TGCGCCAGCAGCTTGGAGGGTTTTGGTAATTCACCCCTCCACTTT
TRBJ2-5 NA TRBV10-3 NA CAISEAGLQETQYF TGTGCCATCAGTGAGGCGGGGCTCCAAGAGACCCAGTACTTC
TRBJ2-5 NA TRBV5-4 NA CASSLGVSLAETQYF TGTGCCAGCAGCTTGGGTGTTAGCTTGGCGGAGACCCAGTACTTC
TRBJ1-6 TRBD1 TRBV7-8 many CASSLDRGSLNSPLHF TGTGCCAGCAGCTTAGACAGGGGAAGCCTTAATTCACCCCTCCACTTT
TRBJ2-1 TRBD2 TRBV20-1 NA CSARGLAGGSYNEQFF TGCAGTGCTAGGGGGCTAGCGGGAGGCTCCTACAATGAGCAGTTCTTC
TRBJ2-7 TRBD1 TRBV4-3 many CASSQGTGGSDEQYF TGCGCCAGCAGCCAAGGGACAGGGGGCAGCGACGAGCAGTACTTC
TRBJ2-5 NA TRBV13 few CASSSKTGRETQYF TGTGCCAGCAGCTCGAAAACAGGGCGGGAGACCCAGTACTTC
TRBJ2-7 NA TRBV7-2 NA CASSLSSRTLRNEQYF TGTGCCAGCAGCTTATCGTCTAGGACACTCAGGAACGAGCAGTACTTC
TRBJ1-1 TRBD1 TRBV5-1 many CASSLGQENTEAFF TGCGCCAGCAGCCTGGGACAGGAAAACACTGAAGCTTTCTTT
TRBJ2-3 TRBD2 TRBV20-1 few CSAIGLAGVVTDTQYF TGCAGTGCTATCGGACTAGCGGGAGTCGTCACAGATACGCAGTATTTT
TRBJ2-2 NA TRBV4-1 few CASSQDRGNSYTGELFF TGCGCCAGCAGCCAAGACAGGGGAAATTCGTACACCGGGGAGCTGTTTTTT